This TCR beta chain came from a study of shared clonotypes between healthy human individuals. Findings and limits, study-wide: Rarefaction indicated that sorted-subset sequencing remained incomplete although depth was large.

Authors' analysis steps: Filtering differed for immunoSEQ, which gave only junction sequences without quality scores. Profiling relied on immunoSEQ multiplex PCR, and the TCRdb table lists in-frame clones only, not all of them. V and J calls and clone size are given by that table; D and trimming were obtained from the DNA. The sample lists 2 million to 2.5 million clones, about 94% occurring once. This CDR3 comprises 17 residues. V lost 2 bases and J 2 bases, leaving 20 bases between the germline ends. The germline V gene has CDR1 SGHRS and CDR2 YFSETQ. Turning to this clone: The antigen remains unidentified.

Every donor was a Caucasian adult from Nashville, Tennessee. The specimen was naive CD4+ T cells sorted from blood. Regarding subset: CD45RA+ positively selected. This clonotype was sampled from a man aged 18 to 35 in good health. The chain carries TRBV5-1 and TRBJ2-7; D is unclear. The CDR3 DNA reads as TGCGCCAGCAGCTTACGGCTAAACATCGACGGACCCTACGAGCAGTACTTC. Translated: CASSLRLNIDGPYEQYF.